Given below is one T cell receptor beta chain in context. Under the authors' procedure: The assay estimated nucleated cells by amplifying reference gene primers. The method was immunoSEQ multiplex PCR; TCRdb's version includes in-frame clones alone and lacks a portion of them. V and J calls plus clone size are reproduced from that table; the DNA served to infer D and trimming. The sample contains around 200,000 clones, about three quarters of which appear only once. The source of the sample is a study of blood T cell repertoires in COVID-19. Study-wide background: COVID-19 samples, acute and convalescent, were from the United States, Italy and Spain. From T cells, B-cell-depleted T cells, or PBMCs came the material, which was cDNA or gDNA.

V was shortened by 1 base and J by 0 bases, with 10 bases between the two germline ends. The CDR3 runs 15 residues. Germline V gene data show CDR1 as LGHDT and CDR2 as YNNKEL (reference sequence). V gene TRBV3-1 (or the pseudogene TRBV3-2) combines with J gene TRBJ2-7, with no clear D. The TCR was taken from a woman older than 75 with active or convalescent COVID-19. Sequencing input: peripheral blood. CDR3 in amino acids: CASSQVFASSYEQYF. CDR3 DNA sequence: TGTGCCAGCAGCCAAGTCTTCGCGAGCTCCTACGAGCAGTACTTC.